This T cell receptor beta chain was sequenced for a study of technical replicates of blood from a few donors. Sequencing was performed with immunoSEQ multiplex PCR; in TCRdb, only in-frame clones are kept and a portion is missing. This table has around 70,000 clones, approximately 97% appearing once. The V and J ends lost 3 bases and 3 bases, in that order; junction bases with no gene match: 8. Per the germline V gene, CDR1 is SQVTM and CDR2 is ANQGSEA. This CDR3 spans 16 amino acids. The sequence was obtained from a human donor in good health. The specimen was T cells isolated from PBMCs. The chain carries TRBV29-1 and TRBJ2-1; 10 positions agree with TRBD2. CDR3 sequence reads: CSVDNLAGVNYNEQFF. CDR3 DNA: TGCAGCGTTGATAATCTAGCGGGAGTAAACTACAATGAGCAGTTCTTC.